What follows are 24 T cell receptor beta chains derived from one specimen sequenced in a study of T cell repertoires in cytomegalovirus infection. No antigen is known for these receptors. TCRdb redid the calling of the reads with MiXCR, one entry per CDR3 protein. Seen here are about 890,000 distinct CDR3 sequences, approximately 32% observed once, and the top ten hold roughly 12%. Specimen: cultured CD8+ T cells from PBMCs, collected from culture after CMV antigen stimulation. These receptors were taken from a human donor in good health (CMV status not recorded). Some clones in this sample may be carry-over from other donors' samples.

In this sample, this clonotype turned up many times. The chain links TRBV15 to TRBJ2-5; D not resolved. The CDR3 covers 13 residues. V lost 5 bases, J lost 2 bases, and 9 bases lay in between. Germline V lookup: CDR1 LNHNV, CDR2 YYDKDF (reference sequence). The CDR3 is CATSSWAQETQYF. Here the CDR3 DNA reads TGTGCCACCAGCTCTTGGGCTCAAGAGACCCAGTACTTC. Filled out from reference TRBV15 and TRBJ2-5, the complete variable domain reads DAMVIQNPRYQVTQFGKPVTLSCSQTLNHNVMYWYQQKSSQAPKLLFHYYDKDFNNEADTPDNFQSRRPNTSFCFLDIRSPGLGDTAMYLCATSSWAQETQYFGPGTRLLVL.

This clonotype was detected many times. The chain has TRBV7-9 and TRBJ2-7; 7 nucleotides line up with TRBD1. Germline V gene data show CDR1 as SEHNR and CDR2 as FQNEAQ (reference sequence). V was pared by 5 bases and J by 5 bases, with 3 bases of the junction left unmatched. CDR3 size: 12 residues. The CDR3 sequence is CASSLDRDEQYF. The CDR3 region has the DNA TGTGCCAGCAGCCTAGACAGGGACGAGCAGTACTTC.

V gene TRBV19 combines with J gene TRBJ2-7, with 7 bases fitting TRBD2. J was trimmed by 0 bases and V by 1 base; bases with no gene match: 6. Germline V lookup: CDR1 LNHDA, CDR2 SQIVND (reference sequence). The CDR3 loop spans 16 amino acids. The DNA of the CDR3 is TGTGCCAGTAGTATAGCAGCGGGGCCCTTCTCCTACGAGCAGTACTTC. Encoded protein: CASSIAAGPFSYEQYF.

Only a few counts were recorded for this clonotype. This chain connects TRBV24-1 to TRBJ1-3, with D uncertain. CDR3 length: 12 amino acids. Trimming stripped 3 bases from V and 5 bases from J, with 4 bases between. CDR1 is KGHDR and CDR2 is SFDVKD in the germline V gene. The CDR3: CATSDTRNTIYF. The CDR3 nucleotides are TGTGCCACCAGTGATACGAGAAACACCATATATTTT.

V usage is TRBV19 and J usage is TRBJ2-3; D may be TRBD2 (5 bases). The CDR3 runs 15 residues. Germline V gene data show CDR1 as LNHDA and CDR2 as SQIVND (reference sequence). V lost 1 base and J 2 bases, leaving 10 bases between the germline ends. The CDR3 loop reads CASSIVSRDTDTQYF. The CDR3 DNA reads TGTGCCAGTAGTATAGTATCTCGGGACACAGATACGCAGTATTTT.

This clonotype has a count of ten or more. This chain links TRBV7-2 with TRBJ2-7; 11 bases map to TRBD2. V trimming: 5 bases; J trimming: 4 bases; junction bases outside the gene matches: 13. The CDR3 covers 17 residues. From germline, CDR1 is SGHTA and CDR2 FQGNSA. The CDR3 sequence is CASSRGRTSGLSYEQYF. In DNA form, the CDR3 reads TGTGCCAGCAGCCGCGGGAGGACTAGCGGGCTAAGTTACGAGCAGTACTTC.

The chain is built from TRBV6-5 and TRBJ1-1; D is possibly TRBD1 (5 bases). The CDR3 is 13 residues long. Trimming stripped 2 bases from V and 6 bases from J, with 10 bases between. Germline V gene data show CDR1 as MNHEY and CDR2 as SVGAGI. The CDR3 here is CASSYAGRPEAFF. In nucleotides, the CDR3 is TGTGCCAGCAGTTACGCAGGGCGTCCTGAAGCTTTCTTT.

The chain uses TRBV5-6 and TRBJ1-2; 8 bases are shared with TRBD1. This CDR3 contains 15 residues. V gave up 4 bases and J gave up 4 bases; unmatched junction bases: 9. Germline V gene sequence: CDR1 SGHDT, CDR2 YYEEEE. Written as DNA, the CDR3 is TGTGCCAGCAGCGGAAGGACAGGGCGCCTCTATGGCTACACCTTC. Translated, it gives CASSGRTGRLYGYTF. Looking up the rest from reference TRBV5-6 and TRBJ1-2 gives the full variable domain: DAGVTQSPTHLIKTRGQQVTLRCSPKSGHDTVSWYQQALGQGPQFIFQYYEEEERQRGNFPDRFSGHQFPNYSSELNVNALLLGDSALYLCASSGRTGRLYGYTFGSGTRLTVV.

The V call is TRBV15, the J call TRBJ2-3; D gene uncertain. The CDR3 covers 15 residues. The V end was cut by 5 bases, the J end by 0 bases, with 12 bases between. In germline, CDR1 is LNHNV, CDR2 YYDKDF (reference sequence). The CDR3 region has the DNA TGTGCCACCAGCCCTTGGGGTGGGAGCACAGATACGCAGTATTTT. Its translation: CATSPWGGSTDTQYF.

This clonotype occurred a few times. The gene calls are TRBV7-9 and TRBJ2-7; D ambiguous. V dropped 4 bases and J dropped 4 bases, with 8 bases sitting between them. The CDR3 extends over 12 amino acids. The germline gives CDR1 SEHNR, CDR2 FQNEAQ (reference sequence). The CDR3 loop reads CASSSNPYEQYV. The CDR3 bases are TGTGCCAGCAGCTCGAACCCTTACGAGCAGTACGTC.

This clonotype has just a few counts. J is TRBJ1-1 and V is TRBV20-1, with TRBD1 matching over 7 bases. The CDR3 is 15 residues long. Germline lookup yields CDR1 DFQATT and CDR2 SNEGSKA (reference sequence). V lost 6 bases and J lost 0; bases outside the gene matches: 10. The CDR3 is CSAPTGEAMNTEAFF. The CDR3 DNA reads TGCAGTGCGCCCACAGGGGAAGCGATGAACACTGAAGCTTTCTTT.

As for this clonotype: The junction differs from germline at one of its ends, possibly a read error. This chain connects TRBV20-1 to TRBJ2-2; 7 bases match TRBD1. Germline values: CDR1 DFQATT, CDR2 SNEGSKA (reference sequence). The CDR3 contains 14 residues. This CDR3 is CSARGRGLSGVLFF. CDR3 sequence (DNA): TGCAGTGCTAGGGGTAGGGGGCTTTCCGGGGTGCTGTTTTTT.

The CDR3 sequence: CASSLEPPHNYGYTF. CDR3 nucleotides: TGTGCCAGCAGCTTAGAGCCACCCCATAACTATGGCTACACCTTC. The chain employs TRBV7-9 and TRBJ1-2; D call uncertain. V lost 1 base, J lost 1 base, and 10 bases lay in between. CDR3 length: 15 amino acids. From germline, CDR1 is SEHNR and CDR2 FQNEAQ (reference sequence).

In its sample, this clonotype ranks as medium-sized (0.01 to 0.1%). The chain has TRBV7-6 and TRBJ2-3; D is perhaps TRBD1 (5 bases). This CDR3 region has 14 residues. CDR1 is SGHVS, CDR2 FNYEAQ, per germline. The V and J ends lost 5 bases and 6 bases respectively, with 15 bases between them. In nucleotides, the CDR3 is TGTGCCAGCAGCCCTCGGAAGGGGTCTGATACGCAGTATTTT. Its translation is CASSPRKGSDTQYF.

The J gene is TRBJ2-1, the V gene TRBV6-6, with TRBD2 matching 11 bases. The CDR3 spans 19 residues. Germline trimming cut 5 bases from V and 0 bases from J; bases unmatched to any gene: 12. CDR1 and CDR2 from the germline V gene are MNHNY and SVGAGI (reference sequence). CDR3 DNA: TGTGCCAGCAGTGCTCCCCTCCCTAGCGGGGGGACCTCCTACAATGAGCAGTTCTTC. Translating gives CASSAPLPSGGTSYNEQFF.

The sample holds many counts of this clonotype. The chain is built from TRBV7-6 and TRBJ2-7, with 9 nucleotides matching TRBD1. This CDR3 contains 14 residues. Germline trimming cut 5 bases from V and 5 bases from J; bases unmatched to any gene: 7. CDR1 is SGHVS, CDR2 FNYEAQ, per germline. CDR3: CASSLRQGDDEQYV. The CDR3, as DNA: TGTGCCAGCAGCCTGCGACAGGGGGACGACGAGCAGTACGTC.

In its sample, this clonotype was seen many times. The CDR3 nucleotides are TGTGCCAGCAGCCCACAGTTGGGTCAGGCAGATACGCAGTATTTT. Translation: CASSPQLGQADTQYF. This sequence joins TRBV11-3 and TRBJ2-3; no definite D call. Germline CDR1 and CDR2: SGHNT and YENEEA. CDR3 size: 15 residues. V was clipped by 5 bases and J by 4 bases, with 16 bases between them.

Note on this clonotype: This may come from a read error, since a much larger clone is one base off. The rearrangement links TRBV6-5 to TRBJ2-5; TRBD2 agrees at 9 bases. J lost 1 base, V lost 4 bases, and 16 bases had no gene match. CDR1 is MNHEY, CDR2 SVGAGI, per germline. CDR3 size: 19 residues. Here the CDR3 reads CASSSTIPELAGFQETQYF. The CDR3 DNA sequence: TGTGCCAGCAGTTCTACTATCCCGGAACTAGCGGGTTTCCAAGAGACCCAGTACTTC.

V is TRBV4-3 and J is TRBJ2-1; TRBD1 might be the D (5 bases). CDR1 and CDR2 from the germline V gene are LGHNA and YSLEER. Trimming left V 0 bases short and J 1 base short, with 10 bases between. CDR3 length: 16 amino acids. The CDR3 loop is CASSQDPGPSYNEQFF. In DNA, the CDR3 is TGCGCCAGCAGCCAAGATCCAGGGCCTTCCTACAATGAGCAGTTCTTC.

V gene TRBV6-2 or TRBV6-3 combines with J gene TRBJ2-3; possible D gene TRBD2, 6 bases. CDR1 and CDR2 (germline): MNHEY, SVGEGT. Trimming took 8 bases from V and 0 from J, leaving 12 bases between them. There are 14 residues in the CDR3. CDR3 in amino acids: CASAGRISTDTQYF. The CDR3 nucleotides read TGTGCCAGCGCGGGGCGGATAAGCACAGATACGCAGTATTTT.

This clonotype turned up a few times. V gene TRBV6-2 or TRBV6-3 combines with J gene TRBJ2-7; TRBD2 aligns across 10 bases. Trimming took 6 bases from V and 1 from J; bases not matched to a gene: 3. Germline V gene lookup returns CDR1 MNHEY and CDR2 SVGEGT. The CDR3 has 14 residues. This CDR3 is CASSLGLASYEQYV. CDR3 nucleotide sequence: TGTGCCAGCAGCCTGGGACTAGCGTCCTACGAGCAGTACGTC.

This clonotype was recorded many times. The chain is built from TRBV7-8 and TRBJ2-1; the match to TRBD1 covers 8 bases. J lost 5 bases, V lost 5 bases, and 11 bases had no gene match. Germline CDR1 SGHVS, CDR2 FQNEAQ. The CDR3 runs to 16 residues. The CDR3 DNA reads TGTGCCAGCAGCCATTCCCGAGACAGGGGAGACAATGAGCAGTTCTTC. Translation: CASSHSRDRGDNEQFF.

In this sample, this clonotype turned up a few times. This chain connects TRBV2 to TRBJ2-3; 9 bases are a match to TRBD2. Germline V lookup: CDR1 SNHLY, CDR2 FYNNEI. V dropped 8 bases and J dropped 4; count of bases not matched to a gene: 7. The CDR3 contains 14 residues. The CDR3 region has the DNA TGTGCCAGCCCTGCGGGGGGGCGAGCAGATACGCAGTATTTT. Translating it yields CASPAGGRADTQYF.

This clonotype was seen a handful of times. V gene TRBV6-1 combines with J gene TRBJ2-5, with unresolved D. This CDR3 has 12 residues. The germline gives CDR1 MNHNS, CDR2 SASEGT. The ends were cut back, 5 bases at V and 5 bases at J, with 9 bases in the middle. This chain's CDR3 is CASSYNGETQYF. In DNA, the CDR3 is TGTGCCAGCAGTTACAACGGGGAGACCCAGTACTTC.